Given below is one T cell receptor (beta chain) in context. Its target is unknown. The table came from immunoSEQ multiplex PCR; TCRdb's copy has only in-frame clones and leaves some out. Here the sample spans about 190,000 clones, almost 95% being singletons. This entry is derived from a study of T cell responses to AZD1222 COVID-19 vaccine. V gave up 3 bases and J gave up 7 bases; unmatched junction bases: 7. CDR1 is SGHTS and CDR2 is YDEGEE in the germline V gene. This CDR3 is 14 amino acids long. Study-wide results and limits: The study reported that nearly half of spike-specific TCRs target unmutated variant regions. Donors were chiefly white British, with a greater number of females, and clonal diversity was perhaps underestimated. Baseline seropositivity characterized only a handful of AZD1222 recipients.

The sample in question was peripheral blood, obtained on day 0 of AZD1222 vaccination. The TCR originated in an adult in good health. The gene calls are TRBV5-8 and TRBJ1-2; 9 bases line up with TRBD1. The DNA for the CDR3 is TGTGCCAGCAGCTCGAGGACAGGGGCGGGTGGCTACACCTTC. Protein: CASSSRTGAGGYTF.